This T cell receptor beta chain was sequenced during a study of T-cell memory formation after mild COVID-19. Study details: TCR clusters were mostly confined to one donor each.

Germline-derived CDR1 and CDR2 are GTSNPN and SVGIG (reference sequence). There are 13 residues in the CDR3. With 1 base removed from V and 0 bases from J, the gap between germline ends came to 1 base. TCR alpha and TCR beta cDNA libraries with sample barcodes and UMIs came from 5'RACE using constant-segment primers. TCRdb reprocessed the 5' RACE reads with MiXCR, giving one entry per CDR3 protein. Counted here are some 350,000 distinct CDR3 sequences, 15% to 20% occurring once; the ten biggest clones make up about 22%. Points from the study as a whole: Memory cells collected pre-infection included some clones that later responded, suggesting cross-reactive memory joined.

This clonotype has only a few counts. Antigen: not known. The receptor's source is a man in his late teens or twenties who had mild COVID-19 (a few samples of this study predate the infection). Cell type and time point are not known. The sample comprised PBMCs or a T cell subset sorted from them (not recorded which). The chain uses TRBV30 and TRBJ2-6; no definite D call. The CDR3 loop reads CAWSDSGANVLTF. CDR3 bases: TGTGCCTGGAGTGACTCTGGGGCCAACGTCCTGACTTTC. The full variable domain, with the rest looked up from reference TRBV30 and TRBJ2-6, is SQTIHQWPATLVQPVGSPLSLECTVEGTSNPNLYWYRQAAGRGLQLLFYSVGIGQISSEVPQNLSASRPQDRQFILSSKKLLLSDSGFYLCAWSDSGANVLTFGAGSRLTVL.